This TCR beta chain comes out of a study of blood T cell repertoires in COVID-19. This clone was recorded once. Germline CDR1 MDHEN, CDR2 SYDVKM. This CDR3 has 13 amino acids. The V segment lost 6 bases and the J segment 12 bases; nucleotides outside the gene matches: 11. Libraries were prepared by immunoSEQ multiplex PCR; TCRdb keeps only in-frame clonotypes and omits some of them. Here the sample spans around 220,000 clones, roughly 82% being singletons. The genes are TRBV28 and TRBJ2-1; 7 positions agree with TRBD1. This TCR came from an elderly woman with active or convalescent COVID-19. The specimen sequenced was peripheral blood. In nucleotides, the CDR3 is TGTGCCAGCAGCTCTGACAGGGTAGGGAGGCAGTTCTTC. This codes for CASSSDRVGRQFF.